This T cell receptor beta chain is drawn from a study of blood T cell dynamics during melanoma immunotherapy. Overall study findings and caveats: The most clonal sorted CD8+ subset, immune-effector cells, was closest to cell-free DNA CDR3 sequences. It remained unknown if the driving T cell clones were melanoma-specific.

There are 17 residues in the CDR3. V was clipped by 5 bases and J by 5 bases; unmatched bases: 13. CDR1 is LNHDA and CDR2 is SQIVND in the germline V gene (reference sequence). Concerning this clone: As yet, its antigen is unknown.

For sorted CD8+ subsets, all extracted DNA was loaded. TCRdb's table, derived via immunoSEQ multiplex PCR, lists solely in-frame clones and lacks some. The sample holds just under 850 clones, around 82% seen once. The sample's time point: week 3, after first cycle of checkpoint inhibitor. Memory T cells counted as immune-effector cells when CD3+ CD4- CD8+ CD45RA- CD45RO-high CD27- CCR7-. This rearrangement joins TRBV19 to TRBJ2-1, with 9 bases identical to TRBD2. The receptor comes from a human donor with melanoma. The sample was CD8+ T cells from blood, taken from a patient treated with checkpoint blockade. The chain's CDR3 is CASSPLKAGGRNNEQFF. The DNA for the CDR3 is TGTGCCAGTAGTCCCCTCAAAGCGGGAGGACGTAACAATGAGCAGTTCTTC.